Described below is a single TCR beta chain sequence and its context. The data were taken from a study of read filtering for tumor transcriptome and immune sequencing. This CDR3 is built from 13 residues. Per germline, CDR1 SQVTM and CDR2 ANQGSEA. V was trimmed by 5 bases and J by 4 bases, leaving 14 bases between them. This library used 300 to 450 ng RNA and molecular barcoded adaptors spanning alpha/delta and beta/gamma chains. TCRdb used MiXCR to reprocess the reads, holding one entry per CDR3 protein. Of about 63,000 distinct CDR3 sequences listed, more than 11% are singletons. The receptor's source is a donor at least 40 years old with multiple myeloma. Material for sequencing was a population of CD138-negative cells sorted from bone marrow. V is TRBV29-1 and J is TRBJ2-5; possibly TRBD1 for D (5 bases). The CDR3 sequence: CSVQGFGGETQYF. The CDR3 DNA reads TGCAGCGTTCAGGGATTCGGCGGAGAGACCCAGTACTTC.